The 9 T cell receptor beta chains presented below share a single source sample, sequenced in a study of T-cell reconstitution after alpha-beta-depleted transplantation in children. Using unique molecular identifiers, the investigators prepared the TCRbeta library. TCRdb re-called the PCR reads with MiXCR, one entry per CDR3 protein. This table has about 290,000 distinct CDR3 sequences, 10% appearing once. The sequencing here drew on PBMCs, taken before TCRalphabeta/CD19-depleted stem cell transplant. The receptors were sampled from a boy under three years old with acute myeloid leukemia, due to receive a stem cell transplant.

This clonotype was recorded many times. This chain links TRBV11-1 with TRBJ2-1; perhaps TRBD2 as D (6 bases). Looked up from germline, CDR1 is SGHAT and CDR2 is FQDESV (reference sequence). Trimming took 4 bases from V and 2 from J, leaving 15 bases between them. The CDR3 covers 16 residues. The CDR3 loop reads CASSSARGSTYNEQFF. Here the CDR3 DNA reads TGTGCCAGCAGCTCTGCGCGGGGCTCCACCTACAATGAGCAGTTCTTC. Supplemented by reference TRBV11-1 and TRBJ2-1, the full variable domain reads EAEVAQSPRYKITEKSQAVAFWCDPISGHATLYWYRQILGQGPELLVQFQDESVVDDSQLPKDRFSAERLKGVDSTLKIQPAELGDSAMYLCASSSARGSTYNEQFFGPGTRLTVL.

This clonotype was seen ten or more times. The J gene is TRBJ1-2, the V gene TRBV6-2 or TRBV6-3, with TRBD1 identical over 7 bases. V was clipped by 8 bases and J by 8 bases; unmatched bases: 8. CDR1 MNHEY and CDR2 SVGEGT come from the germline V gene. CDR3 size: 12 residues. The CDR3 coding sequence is TGTGCCAGCGGCTATAGGGGGCCGGGCTACACCTTC. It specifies CASGYRGPGYTF.

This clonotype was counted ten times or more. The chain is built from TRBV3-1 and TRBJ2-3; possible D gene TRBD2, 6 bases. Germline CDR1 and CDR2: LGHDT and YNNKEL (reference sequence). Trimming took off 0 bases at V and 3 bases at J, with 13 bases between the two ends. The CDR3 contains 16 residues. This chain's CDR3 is CASSQDGGGGTDTQYF. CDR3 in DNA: TGTGCCAGCAGCCAAGATGGGGGAGGAGGTACAGATACGCAGTATTTT.

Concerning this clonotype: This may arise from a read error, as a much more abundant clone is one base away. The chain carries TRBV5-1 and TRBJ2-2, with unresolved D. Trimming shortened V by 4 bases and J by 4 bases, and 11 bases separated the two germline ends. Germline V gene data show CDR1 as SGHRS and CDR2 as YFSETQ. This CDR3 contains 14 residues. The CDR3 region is CASSPLSITGELFF. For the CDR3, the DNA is TGCGCCAGCAGCCCCCTTTCGATCACCGGGGAGCTGTTTTTT.

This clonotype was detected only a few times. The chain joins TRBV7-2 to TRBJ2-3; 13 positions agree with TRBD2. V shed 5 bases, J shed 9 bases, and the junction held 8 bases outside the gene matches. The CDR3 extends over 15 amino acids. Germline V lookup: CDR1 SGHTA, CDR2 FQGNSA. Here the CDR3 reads CASSKLAGGLLTQYF. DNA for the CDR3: TGTGCCAGCAGCAAACTAGCGGGGGGGCTGTTGACGCAGTATTTT.

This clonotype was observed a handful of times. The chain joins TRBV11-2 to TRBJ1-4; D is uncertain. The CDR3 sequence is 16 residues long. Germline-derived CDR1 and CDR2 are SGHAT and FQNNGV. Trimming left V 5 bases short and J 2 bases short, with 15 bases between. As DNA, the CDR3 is TGTGCCAGCAGCCCCGGCCGAGGCGGGACTAATGAAAAACTGTTTTTT. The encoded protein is CASSPGRGGTNEKLFF.

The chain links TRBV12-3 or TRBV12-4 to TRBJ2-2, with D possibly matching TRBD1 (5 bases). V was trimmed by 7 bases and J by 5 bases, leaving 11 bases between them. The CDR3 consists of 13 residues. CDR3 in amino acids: CASTLGLTGELFF. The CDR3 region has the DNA TGTGCCAGCACCTTGGGGCTGACCGGGGAGCTGTTTTTT.

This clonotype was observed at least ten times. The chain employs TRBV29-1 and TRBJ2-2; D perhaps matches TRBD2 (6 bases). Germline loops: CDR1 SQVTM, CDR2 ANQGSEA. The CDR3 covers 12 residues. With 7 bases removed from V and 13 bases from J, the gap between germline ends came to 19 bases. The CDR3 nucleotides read TGCAGCGCCCTGGCGGGGTCAGCGGGGCTGTTTTTT. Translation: CSALAGSAGLFF.

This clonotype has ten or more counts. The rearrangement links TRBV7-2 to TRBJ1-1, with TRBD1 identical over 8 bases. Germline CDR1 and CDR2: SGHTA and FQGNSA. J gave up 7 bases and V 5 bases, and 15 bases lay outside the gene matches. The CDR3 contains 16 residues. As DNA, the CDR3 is TGTGCCAGCAGCCCGGGGGTTCCAGGGGGCTGGGATGAAGCTTTCTTT. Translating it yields CASSPGVPGGWDEAFF.